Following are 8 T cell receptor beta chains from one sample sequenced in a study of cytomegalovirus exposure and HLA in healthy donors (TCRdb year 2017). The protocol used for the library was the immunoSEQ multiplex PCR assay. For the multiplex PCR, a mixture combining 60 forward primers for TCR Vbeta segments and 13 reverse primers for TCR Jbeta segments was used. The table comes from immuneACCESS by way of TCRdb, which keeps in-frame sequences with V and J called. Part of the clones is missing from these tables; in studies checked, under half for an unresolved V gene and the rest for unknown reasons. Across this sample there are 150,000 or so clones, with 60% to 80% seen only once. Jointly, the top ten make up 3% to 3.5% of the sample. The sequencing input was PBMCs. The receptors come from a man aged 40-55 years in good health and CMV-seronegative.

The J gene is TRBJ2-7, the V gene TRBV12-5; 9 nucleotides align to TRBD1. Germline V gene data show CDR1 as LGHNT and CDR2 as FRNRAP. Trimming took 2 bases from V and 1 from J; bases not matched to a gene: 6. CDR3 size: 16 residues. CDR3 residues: CASGLSRGTGSYEQYF. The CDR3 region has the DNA TGTGCTAGTGGTTTGTCGAGGGGGACAGGGTCCTACGAGCAGTACTTC.

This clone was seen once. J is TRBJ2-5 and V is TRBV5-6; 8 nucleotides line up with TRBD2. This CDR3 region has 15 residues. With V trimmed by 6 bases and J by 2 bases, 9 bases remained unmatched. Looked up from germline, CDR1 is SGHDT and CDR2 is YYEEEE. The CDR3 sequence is CASIQAGAYQETQYF. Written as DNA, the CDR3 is TGTGCCAGCATCCAAGCGGGGGCCTATCAAGAGACCCAGTACTTC.

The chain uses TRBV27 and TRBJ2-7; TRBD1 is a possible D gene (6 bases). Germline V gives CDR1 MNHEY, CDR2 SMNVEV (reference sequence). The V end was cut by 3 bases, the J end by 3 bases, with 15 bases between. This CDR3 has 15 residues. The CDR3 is CASSFSSGHSYEQYF. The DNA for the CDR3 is TGTGCCAGCAGTTTCTCTTCGGGACATAGCTACGAGCAGTACTTC.

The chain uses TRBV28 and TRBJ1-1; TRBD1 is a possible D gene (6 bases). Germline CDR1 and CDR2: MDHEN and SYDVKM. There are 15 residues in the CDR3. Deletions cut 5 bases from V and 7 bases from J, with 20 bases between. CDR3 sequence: CASSPRRGFFREAFF. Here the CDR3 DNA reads TGTGCCAGCAGTCCTCGTAGGGGGTTTTTCCGTGAAGCTTTCTTT.

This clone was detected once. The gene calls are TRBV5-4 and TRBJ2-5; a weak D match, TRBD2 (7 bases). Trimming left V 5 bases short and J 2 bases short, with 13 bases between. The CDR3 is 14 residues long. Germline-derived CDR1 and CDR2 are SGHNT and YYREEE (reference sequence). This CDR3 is CASSLGRGQETQYF. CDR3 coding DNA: TGTGCCAGCAGTCTTGGGAGGGGGCAAGAGACCCAGTACTTC.

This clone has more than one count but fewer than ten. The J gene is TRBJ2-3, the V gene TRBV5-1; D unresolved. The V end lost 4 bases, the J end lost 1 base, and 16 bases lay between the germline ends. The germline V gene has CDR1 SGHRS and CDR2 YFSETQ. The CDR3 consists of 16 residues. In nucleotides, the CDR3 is TGCGCCAGCAGCGCCCCAGTAGGAGTCGGCACAGATACGCAGTATTTT. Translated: CASSAPVGVGTDTQYF.

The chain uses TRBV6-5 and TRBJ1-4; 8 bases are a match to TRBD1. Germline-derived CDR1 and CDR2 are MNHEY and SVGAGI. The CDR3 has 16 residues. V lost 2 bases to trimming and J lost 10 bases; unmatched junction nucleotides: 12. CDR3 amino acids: CASSYDAGTGLGKLFF. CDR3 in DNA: TGTGCCAGCAGTTACGACGCCGGGACAGGTTTGGGAAAACTGTTTTTT.

The CDR3 coding sequence is TGTGCCAGCAGTTACTCAACAGGATATGAAAAACTGTTTTTT. Translated: CASSYSTGYEKLFF. The chain recombines TRBV6-5 with TRBJ1-4, with D maybe TRBD1 (5 bases). This CDR3 is built from 14 residues. Trimming stripped 0 bases from V and 6 bases from J, with 8 bases between. CDR1 and CDR2 (germline): MNHEY, SVGAGI.